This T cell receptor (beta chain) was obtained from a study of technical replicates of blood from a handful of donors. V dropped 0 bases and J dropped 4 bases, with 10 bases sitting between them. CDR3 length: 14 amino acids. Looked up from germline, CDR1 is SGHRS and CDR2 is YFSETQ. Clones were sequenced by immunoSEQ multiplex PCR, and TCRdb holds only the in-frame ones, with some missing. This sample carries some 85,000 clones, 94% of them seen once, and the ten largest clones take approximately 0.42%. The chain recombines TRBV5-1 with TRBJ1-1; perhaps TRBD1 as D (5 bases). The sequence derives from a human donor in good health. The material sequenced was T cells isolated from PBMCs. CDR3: CASSLGHGGTEAFF. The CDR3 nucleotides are TGCGCCAGCAGCTTGGGGCACGGGGGCACTGAAGCTTTCTTT.